Shown below are 5 T cell receptor beta chains from a single sample sequenced in a study of T-cell memory formation after mild COVID-19. Using its own MiXCR run on the 5' RACE reads, TCRdb lists one record per CDR3 protein. The repertoire holds around 150,000 distinct CDR3 sequences, with roughly 30% as singletons. The sequenced sample was PBMCs or a T cell subset sorted from them (not recorded which). The receptors originated from an adult woman who had mild COVID-19 (a few samples of this study predate the infection). Cell type and time point are not known.

This clonotype has more than one count but fewer than ten. This sequence joins TRBV5-1 and TRBJ2-7; D is undetermined. This CDR3 is built from 15 residues. CDR1 is SGHRS, CDR2 YFSETQ, per germline. V lost 1 base to trimming and J lost 2 bases, with 13 bases between them. Written as DNA, the CDR3 is TGCGCCAGCAGCTTGAGCCTCGGAACAGCCTACGAGCAGTACTTC. Its protein is CASSLSLGTAYEQYF.

This clonotype was detected only a few times. This rearrangement joins TRBV29-1 to TRBJ2-2; D not certain. The V end was cut by 5 bases, the J end by 7 bases, with 8 bases between. The CDR3 consists of 11 residues. The germline V gene encodes CDR1 SQVTM and CDR2 ANQGSEA. CDR3 amino acids: CSVYGVGELFF. CDR3 nucleotides: TGCAGCGTTTACGGTGTCGGGGAGCTGTTTTTT.

CDR3: CASSQTGTGGYEQYF. The DNA for the CDR3 is TGTGCCAGCAGTCAGACAGGGACTGGTGGCTACGAGCAGTACTTC. This chain joins TRBV28 and TRBJ2-7, with TRBD1 as a possible D gene (7 bases). Trimming pared 5 bases from V and 3 bases from J, leaving 17 bases between. The germline gives CDR1 MDHEN, CDR2 SYDVKM. This CDR3 comprises 15 residues.

The rearrangement joins TRBV5-1 to TRBJ1-1, with D perhaps matching TRBD1 (5 bases). This CDR3 has 15 amino acids. In germline, CDR1 is SGHRS, CDR2 YFSETQ. The V end lost 2 bases, the J end lost 0 bases, and 11 bases lay between the germline ends. CDR3 sequence (DNA): TGCGCCAGCAGCTTTAGGCAGGGATTGAACACTGAAGCTTTCTTT. Its protein product is CASSFRQGLNTEAFF.

J is TRBJ2-7 and V is TRBV20-1; 7 bases align to TRBD1. V was clipped by 6 bases and J by 6 bases; unmatched bases: 11. The germline V gene has CDR1 DFQATT and CDR2 SNEGSKA (reference sequence). The CDR3 loop spans 13 amino acids. The CDR3, as DNA: TGCAGTGCCACGGACAGGAACCGCGGCGAGCAGTACTTC. Translation: CSATDRNRGEQYF.